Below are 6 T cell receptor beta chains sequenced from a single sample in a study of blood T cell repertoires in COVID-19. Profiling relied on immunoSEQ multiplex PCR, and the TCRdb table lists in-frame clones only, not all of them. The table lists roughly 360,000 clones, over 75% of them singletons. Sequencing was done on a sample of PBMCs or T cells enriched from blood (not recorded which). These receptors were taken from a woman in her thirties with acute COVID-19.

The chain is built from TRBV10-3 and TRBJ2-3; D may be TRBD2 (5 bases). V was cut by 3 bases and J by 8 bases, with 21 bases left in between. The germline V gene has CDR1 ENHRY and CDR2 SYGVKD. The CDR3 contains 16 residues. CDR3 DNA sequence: TGTGCCATCAGTGAAGAGGTATTAGGGTTTGAGGGTACGCAGTATTTT. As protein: CAISEEVLGFEGTQYF.

The CDR3 DNA is TGTGCCAGCAGGTACGGCGGGACGAACACTGAAGCTTTCTTT. Translation: CASRYGGTNTEAFF. The rearrangement links TRBV6-5 to TRBJ1-1; D perhaps matches TRBD1 (5 bases). The CDR3 covers 14 residues. Trimming took 6 bases from V and 1 from J, leaving 12 bases between them. Germline CDR1 reads MNHEY; CDR2 reads SVGAGI.

This chain's CDR3 is CASSTKSSTNTEAFF. CDR3 DNA: TGTGCCAGCAGCACGAAGAGCTCAACGAACACTGAAGCTTTCTTT. The chain employs TRBV7-8 and TRBJ1-1; no clear D gene. This CDR3 region has 15 residues. The V end was cut by 5 bases, the J end by 1 base, with 14 bases between. Germline-derived CDR1 and CDR2 are SGHVS and FQNEAQ.

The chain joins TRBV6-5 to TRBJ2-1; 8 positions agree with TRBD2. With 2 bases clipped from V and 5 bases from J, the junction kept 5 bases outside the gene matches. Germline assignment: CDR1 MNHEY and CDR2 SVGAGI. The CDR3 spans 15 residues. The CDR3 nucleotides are TGTGCCAGCAGTTACGTCGCGGGGGGAAACAATGAGCAGTTCTTC. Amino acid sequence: CASSYVAGGNNEQFF.

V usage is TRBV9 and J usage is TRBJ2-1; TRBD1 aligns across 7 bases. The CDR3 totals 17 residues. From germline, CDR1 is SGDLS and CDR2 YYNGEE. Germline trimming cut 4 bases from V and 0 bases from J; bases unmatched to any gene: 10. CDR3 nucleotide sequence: TGTGCCAGCAGCCCGAGAACGGGACAGAGCTCCTACAATGAGCAGTTCTTC. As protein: CASSPRTGQSSYNEQFF.

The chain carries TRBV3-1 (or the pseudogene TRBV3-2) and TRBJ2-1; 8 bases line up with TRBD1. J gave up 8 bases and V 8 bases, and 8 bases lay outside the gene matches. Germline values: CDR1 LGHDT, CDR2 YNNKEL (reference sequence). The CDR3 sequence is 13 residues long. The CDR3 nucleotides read TGTGCCAGCCAGAGACAGGGGTTATATGAGCAGTTCTTC. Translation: CASQRQGLYEQFF.